This T cell receptor (beta chain) is drawn from a study of neurological immune-mediated disorders. Use was made of about a million CD4+ or CD8+ T cells in sorted libraries. Regarding the study as a whole: HTLV-1-associated myelopathy had the most TCR clonal expansion, and multiple sclerosis had the least, less than healthy controls.

This clonotype has ten or more counts. Its antigen is still unknown. TCRdb reprocessed the 5' RACE reads with MiXCR, giving one entry per CDR3 protein. This sample has about 30,000 distinct CDR3 sequences, with under 6% found just once. Sequencing was carried out using CD4+ T cells from blood. The receptor was derived from a woman between 45 and 60 years old in good health.

The CDR3 sequence is CASSLADGPTTEQYF. CDR3 in DNA: TGTGCCAGCAGCTTAGCCGACGGCCCGACGACCGAGCAGTACTTC. The gene calls are TRBV7-7 and TRBJ2-7, with D uncertain. The CDR3 sequence is 15 residues long. The V and J ends lost 0 bases and 6 bases respectively, with 15 bases between them. CDR1 and CDR2 from the germline V gene are SSHAT and FNYEAQ (reference sequence).